This entry is about one T cell receptor (beta chain). Its target is unknown. People who had autoimmune disease history or systemic immunosuppression were excluded. Blood sampling took place at baseline, cycle 4 day 1, and cycle 7 day 1. The record originates from a study of OX40 agonist ivuxolimab in advanced cancers. Overall study findings and caveats: CD4+ and CD8+ blood T cells expanded clonally by week 6 at 0.1 to 3.0 mg/kg.

The ends lost 1 base at V and 8 bases at J; junction bases unmatched: 11. In germline, CDR1 is SGDLS, CDR2 YYNGEE. The CDR3 covers 16 residues. Clones were sequenced by immunoSEQ multiplex PCR, and TCRdb holds only the in-frame ones, with some missing. The sample has some 76,000 clones; 85% are singletons. This chain uses TRBV9 with TRBJ2-1, with 8 bases lining up with TRBD1. This receptor was taken from an adult with an advanced solid tumor such as melanoma, head and neck, liver or kidney cancer. The specimen was CD4+ or CD8+ T cells sorted from blood, collected in a trial of the OX40 agonist ivuxolimab. The CDR3 DNA reads as TGTGCCAGCAGCGTACTTACCGGGACAGGTCAGGATGAGCAGTTCTTC. Protein sequence: CASSVLTGTGQDEQFF.